This T cell receptor beta chain was recorded in a study of cytomegalovirus exposure and HLA in healthy donors. Across the whole study: The early release's HLA-typed donors yielded 70 million to 85 million unique TCRs.

The germline V gene has CDR1 MNHEY and CDR2 SVGAGI. Trimming took 2 bases from V and 6 from J; bases not matched to a gene: 3. This CDR3 contains 14 residues. General study findings and limits: As a later analysis revealed, the rate of TCR association differed by HLA locus, with DRB1 most and HLA-C fewest.

PCR amplification relied on 60 Vbeta primers (plus 13 Jbeta primers). TCRdb's table, derived via immunoSEQ multiplex PCR, lists solely in-frame clones and lacks some. The sample lists approximately 140,000 clones, 76% occurring once. Healthy bone marrow donors made up the donor group. Donors showed nominal health when sampled, although they likely had unrecorded immune exposures. As to this clone: Its specificity is not known.

The V gene is TRBV6-5, the J gene TRBJ2-2, with 7 bases lining up with TRBD1. The sample comprised PBMCs. The origin of this receptor is a man between 35 and 55 years old in good health and CMV-seronegative. The CDR3 region has the DNA TGTGCCAGCAGTTACACCGACAGGGCCGGGGAGCTGTTTTTT. As protein: CASSYTDRAGELFF.